This is a list of T cell receptor beta chains from one sample in a study of CD8 T cell repertoires and HIV-1 epitope variants. Measured with immunoSEQ multiplex PCR; TCRdb has only the in-frame clones, and not every one. This sample yields 2,000 or so clones, of which under 75% are seen a single time; approximately 40% belongs to the top ten. Antigens for these TCRs are unknown. Input material: cultured CD8+ T cells derived from PBMCs. Receptors originate from a male donor with HIV. CDR3s include the opening cysteine and the closing phenylalanine or tryptophan. D genes are given only for firm matches. Size is omitted from some rows. Given values are once, few, many or a class for expanded clones.

TRBJ1-1 | NA | NA | TRBV28 | TGTGCCAGCGGTGGGGAGTGGGCAGGAACTGAAGCTTTCTTT | CASGGEWAGTEAFF
TRBJ1-1 | NA | once | TRBV28 | TGTGCCAGCAGTACCACAGTCAGGAACACTGAAGCTTTCTTT | CASSTTVRNTEAFF
TRBJ1-6 | TRBD1 | few | TRBV27 | TGTGCCAGCAGTTCCGGGACAGCCCTCCACTTT | CASSSGTALHF
TRBJ1-1 | TRBD1 | NA | TRBV7-3 | TGTGCCAGCAGCCAGACAGGGGTGGGCGCTTTCTTT | CASSQTGVGAFF
TRBJ2-3 | NA | NA | TRBV29-1 | TGCAGCGTTGGTCTGGGGGTAGGGGTCACAGATACGCAGTATTTT | CSVGLGVGVTDTQYF
TRBJ1-2 | NA | NA | TRBV4-3 | TGCGCCAGCAGCCAAGACCCGGGCAGGGATGGGGCCTTTGGAGGCTACACCTTC | CASSQDPGRDGAFGGYTF
TRBJ2-7 | TRBD2 | NA | TRBV5-5 | TGTGCCAGCAGCTATGTTAGCGGGAGGTTCCTCTCCTACGAGCAGTACTTC | CASSYVSGRFLSYEQYF
TRBJ2-7 | TRBD2 | few | TRBV19 | TGTGCCAGTAGTACTCACGCTGGACTAGCGGAAAGCTCCTACGAGCAGTACTTC | CASSTHAGLAESSYEQYF
TRBJ2-2 | NA | NA | TRBV6-1 | TGTGCCAGCAGTGAACTGATATCGAACACCGGGGAGCTGTTTTTT | CASSELISNTGELFF
TRBJ2-7 | NA | NA | TRBV7-7 | TGTGCCAGCAGCCCCGGGCTGACCTACGAGCAGTACTTC | CASSPGLTYEQYF
TRBJ2-2 | NA | NA | TRBV5-6 | TGTGCCAGCAGCTCTGGGCAGGGGATCTTTCCCGGGGAGCTGTTTTTT | CASSSGQGIFPGELFF
TRBJ2-3 | NA | NA | TRBV9 | TGTGCCAGCAGCGTATCTAGCGGAGAGGGGGCAGATACGCAGTATTTT | CASSVSSGEGADTQYF
TRBJ2-7 | TRBD1 | NA | TRBV28 | TGTGCCAGCAGTTTCCGCCACCAGGGGGCGTGGTACGAGCAGTACTTC | CASSFRHQGAWYEQYF
TRBJ2-1 | TRBD2 | NA | TRBV2 | TGTGCCAGCAGTGAAGCGGGAGGGCAATACAATGAGCAGTTCTTC | CASSEAGGQYNEQFF
TRBJ2-2 | NA | NA | TRBV6-6 | TGTGCCAGCAGTTACTCGGAGGGTTCCGGGGAGCTGTTTTTT | CASSYSEGSGELFF
TRBJ2-7 | NA | NA | TRBV5-6 | TGTGCCAGCGGCGGGGGCGGAGCCACCTACGAGCAGTACTTC | CASGGGGATYEQYF
TRBJ2-7 | NA | NA | TRBV25-1 | TGTGCCAGCAGTGCGGGTAGGGGGGTCGAGCAGTACTTC | CASSAGRGVEQYF
TRBJ1-5 | NA | NA | TRBV4-2 | TGTGCCAGCAGCCAAGAAGGGGAAACCAATCAGCCCCAGCATTTT | CASSQEGETNQPQHF
TRBJ2-7 | NA | NA | TRBV4-2 | TGTGCCAGCAGGGCCGGGACGGAGAACGAGCAGTACTTC | CASRAGTENEQYF
TRBJ2-2 | TRBD1 | NA | TRBV6-1 | TGTGCCAGCAGTGAACGACAGGGCGGCGGCACCGGGGAGCTGTTTTTT | CASSERQGGGTGELFF
TRBJ1-1 | TRBD1 | NA | TRBV4-3 | TGCGCCAGCAGCCTTCAGTCCGGGACAGCCACTGAAGCTTTCTTT | CASSLQSGTATEAFF
TRBJ2-7 | NA | hyperexpanded | TRBV27 | TGTGCCAGCAGTTCAGATGTCTCGGCCTACGAGCAGTACTTC | CASSSDVSAYEQYF
TRBJ2-7 | NA | once | TRBV5-3 | TGTGCCAGAAGCTATTCCGCCCCCAGAGGGGGGAAGTACTTC | CARSYSAPRGGKYF
TRBJ2-3 | NA | NA | TRBV19 | TGTGCCAGTAACCATTGGTGGTGGGGAACACCCAACACAGATACGCAGTATTTT | CASNHWWWGTPNTDTQYF
TRBJ2-1 | NA | few | TRBV28 | TGTGCCAGCAGTCCGATGCCGGACAATGAGCAGTTCTTC | CASSPMPDNEQFF
TRBJ2-1 | NA | NA | TRBV6-1 | TGTGCCAGCAGTGAGCCGACGGAATCCTACAATGAGCAGTTCTTC | CASSEPTESYNEQFF
TRBJ2-3 | TRBD2 | NA | TRBV27 | TGTGCCATCGCGCCGGGGACTACGTTCACAGATACGCAGTATTTT | CAIAPGTTFTDTQYF
TRBJ2-5 | NA | large | TRBV15 | TGTGCCACCAGCAGAGATCGGAGAGAGACCCAGTACTTC | CATSRDRRETQYF
TRBJ2-5 | NA | NA | TRBV29-1 | TGCAGCGTCAAGGGGGGGAGAGGGACCCAGTACTTC | CSVKGGRGTQYF
TRBJ1-1 | NA | NA | TRBV12-5 | TGCGTCACGCGAGGCGCTTTCTTT | CVTRGAFF
TRBJ1-1 | TRBD1 | NA | TRBV6-5 | TGTGCCAGCAGTGTAAACAGGGGGGGAGAAAAAGCTTTCTTT | CASSVNRGGEKAFF
TRBJ1-4 | TRBD1 | NA | TRBV5-1 | TGCGCCAGCAGCTCCGGGACAGGGCCTGAAAAACTGTTTTTT | CASSSGTGPEKLFF
TRBJ1-6 | TRBD1 | NA | TRBV4-2 | TGTGCCAGCAGCCCGGGGACAGCAGGTAATTCACCCCTCCACTTT | CASSPGTAGNSPLHF
TRBJ1-1 | NA | few | TRBV4-2 | TGTGCCAGCAGCCCTCGGACGGGGAACACTGAAGCTTTCTTT | CASSPRTGNTEAFF
TRBJ2-5 | TRBD2 | once | TRBV5-4 | TGTGCCAGCAGCTCTCTAGCGGGGGGTCAAGAGACCCAGTACTTC | CASSSLAGGQETQYF
TRBJ2-1 | TRBD2 | once | TRBV29-1 | TGCAGCGTTGAAGGGGAGCTAGCGGGGAGCTCCTACAATGAGCAGTTCTTC | CSVEGELAGSSYNEQFF
TRBJ1-4 | NA | NA | TRBV15 | TGTGCCACCAGCAGAGACAGGGGTGGGGAAAAACTGTTTTTT | CATSRDRGGEKLFF
TRBJ2-7 | NA | NA | TRBV13 | TGTGCCAGCAGCTTGGGACCGCCGACTGCCTCCTACGAGCAGTACTTC | CASSLGPPTASYEQYF
TRBJ2-3 | TRBD2 | NA | TRBV7-2 | TGTGCCAGCAGCTTAGTCTTCGGGGGGGCCGCCACAGATACGCAGTATTTT | CASSLVFGGAATDTQYF
TRBJ1-1 | NA | NA | TRBV9 | TGTGCCAGCAGCGCCCCCGGGTCTAACACTGAAGCTTTCTTT | CASSAPGSNTEAFF
TRBJ2-2 | TRBD2 | NA | TRBV27 | TGTGCCAGCAGTTCAACGACAACTAGCGGGAACAACACCGGGGAGCTGTTTTTT | CASSSTTTSGNNTGELFF
TRBJ2-1 | NA | NA | TRBV5-6 | TGTGCCAGCAGCTTTAACCTCGACGGCTATGAGCAGTTCTTC | CASSFNLDGYEQFF
TRBJ2-2 | NA | NA | TRBV7-9 | TGTGCCAGCAGCTTGAAGAGTTCTGGGGAGCTGTTTTTT | CASSLKSSGELFF
TRBJ1-4 | NA | NA | TRBV6-5 | TGTGCCAGCAGTTCCTCAGTTGCAACTAATGAAAAACTGTTTTTT | CASSSSVATNEKLFF
TRBJ1-3 | TRBD1 | few | TRBV6-5 | TGTGCCAGCAGCGGGTCGTCAGGGGGTACCGACACCATATATTTT | CASSGSSGGTDTIYF
TRBJ2-7 | NA | NA | TRBV28 | TGTGCCAGCAGTTCAGGGCTGTCGGATTACGAGCAGTACTTC | CASSSGLSDYEQYF
TRBJ2-5 | TRBD1 | NA | TRBV15 | TGTGCCACCAGTTCCGCCCGGGACAGGGGGTTAGAGACCCAGTACTTC | CATSSARDRGLETQYF
TRBJ2-7 | NA | NA | TRBV6-1 | TGTGCCAGCAGTGATCAGGGGGGGGCCTACGAGCAGTACTTC | CASSDQGGAYEQYF
TRBJ1-5 | NA | once | TRBV5-8 | TGTGCCAGCGGGGGGTACAATCAGCCCCAGCATTTT | CASGGYNQPQHF
TRBJ1-1 | TRBD1 | NA | TRBV19 | TGTGCCAGTAGTATAACCGCCGCAGGGGGAACTGAAGCTTTCTTT | CASSITAAGGTEAFF
TRBJ1-1 | NA | NA | TRBV6-5 | TGTGCCAGCAGTTTCGGGCGGGGGGGGACTGAAGCTTTCTTT | CASSFGRGGTEAFF
TRBJ2-3 | TRBD2 | NA | TRBV13 | TGTGCCAGCAGCTCTAGCGGGAGTCCCACAGATACGCAGTATTTT | CASSSSGSPTDTQYF
TRBJ2-7 | TRBD2 | once | TRBV6-5 | TGTGCCAGCAGCCCGGGGGGGGGCGAGCAGTACTTC | CASSPGGGEQYF
TRBJ2-5 | NA | NA | TRBV7-8 | TGTGCCAGCAGCCTATACAACCGTGGGCCCCAAGAGACCCAGTACTTC | CASSLYNRGPQETQYF
TRBJ2-1 | TRBD1 | NA | TRBV5-1 | TGCGCCAGCAGTTCCGGGACAGGCGAATACAATGAGCAGTTCTTC | CASSSGTGEYNEQFF
TRBJ2-7 | NA | NA | TRBV5-1 | TGCGCCAGCAGCTTGGAACCGAACCTACCCTACGAGCAGTACTTC | CASSLEPNLPYEQYF
TRBJ2-7 | NA | NA | TRBV13 | TGTGCCAGCAGCAAACCAGAAGGCCCAAGCTCCTACGAGCAGTACTTC | CASSKPEGPSSYEQYF
TRBJ2-7 | TRBD1 | NA | TRBV28 | TGTGCCAGCAGCGCGCGAGGACAGGTTACTTCAGTCGTTACCTACGAGCAGTACTTC | CASSARGQVTSVVTYEQYF
TRBJ2-3 | NA | once | TRBV27 | TGTGCCAGCACCCGGGACGCCCTGGTAGATACGCAGTATTTT | CASTRDALVDTQYF
TRBJ1-5 | NA | few | TRBV19 | TGTGCCAGTACTCAGATGGGGGCTGGCAATCAGCCCCAGCATTTT | CASTQMGAGNQPQHF